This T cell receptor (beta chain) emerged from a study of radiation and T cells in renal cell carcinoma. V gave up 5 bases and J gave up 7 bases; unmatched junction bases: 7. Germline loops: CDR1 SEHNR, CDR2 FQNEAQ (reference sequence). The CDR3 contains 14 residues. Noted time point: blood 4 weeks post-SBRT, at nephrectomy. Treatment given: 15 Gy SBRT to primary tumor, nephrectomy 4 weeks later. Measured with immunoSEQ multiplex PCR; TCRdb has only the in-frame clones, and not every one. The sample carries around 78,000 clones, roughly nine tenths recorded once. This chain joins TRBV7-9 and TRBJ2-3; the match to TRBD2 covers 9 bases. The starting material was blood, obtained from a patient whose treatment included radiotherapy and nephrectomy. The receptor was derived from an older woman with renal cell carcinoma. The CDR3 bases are TGTGCCAGCAGCCAGAGCGGGGGGACCAATACGCAGTATTTT. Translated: CASSQSGGTNTQYF.